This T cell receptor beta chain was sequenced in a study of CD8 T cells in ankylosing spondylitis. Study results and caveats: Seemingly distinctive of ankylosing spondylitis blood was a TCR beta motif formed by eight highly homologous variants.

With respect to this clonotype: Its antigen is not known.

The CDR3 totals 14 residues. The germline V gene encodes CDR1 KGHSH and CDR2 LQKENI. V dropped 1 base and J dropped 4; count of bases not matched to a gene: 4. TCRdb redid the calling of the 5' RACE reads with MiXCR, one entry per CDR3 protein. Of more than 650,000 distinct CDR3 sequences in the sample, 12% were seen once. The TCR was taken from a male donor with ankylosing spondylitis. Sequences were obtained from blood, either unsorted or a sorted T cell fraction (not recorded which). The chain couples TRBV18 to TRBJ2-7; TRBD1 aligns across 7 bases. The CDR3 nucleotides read TGTGCCAGCTCACCACAGCAGGGGGAGTACGAGCAGTACTTC. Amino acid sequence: CASSPQQGEYEQYF.